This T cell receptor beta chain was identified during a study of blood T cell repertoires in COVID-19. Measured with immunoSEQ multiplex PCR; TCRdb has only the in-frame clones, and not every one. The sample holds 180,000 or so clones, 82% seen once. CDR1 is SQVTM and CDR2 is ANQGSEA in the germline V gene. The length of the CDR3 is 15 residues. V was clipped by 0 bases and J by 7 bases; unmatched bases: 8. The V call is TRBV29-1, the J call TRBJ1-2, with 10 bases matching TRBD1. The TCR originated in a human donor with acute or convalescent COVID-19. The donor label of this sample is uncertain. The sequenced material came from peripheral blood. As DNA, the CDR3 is TGCAGCGTTGAAGATTCCCCAGACAGGGGGCTTGGCTACACCTTC. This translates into CSVEDSPDRGLGYTF.